Each of the 12 T cell receptor beta chains below was sequenced from the same sample in a study of shared clonotypes between healthy human individuals. Here immunoSEQ multiplex PCR was the method, and the copy in TCRdb shows in-frame clones only, minus some. The sample yields a few million clones, just over 90% seen once. Sequencing was carried out using naive CD4+ T cells from PBMCs. Regarding subset: CD45RA+ positively selected. The receptors were sampled from a man aged 18 to 29 in good health. Some clones in this sample may be carry-over from other donors' samples.

The chain joins TRBV25-1 to TRBJ2-3; tentatively, D is TRBD1 (7 bases). Trimming left V 1 base short and J 4 bases short, with 18 bases between. Germline-derived CDR1 and CDR2 are MGHDK and SYGVNS. The CDR3 has 17 amino acids. The CDR3: CASSEWGGRGRSDTQYF. The CDR3 DNA reads as TGTGCCAGCAGTGAATGGGGCGGCAGGGGGAGGTCAGATACGCAGTATTTT.

Notes on this clone: Other nucleotide sequences from this sample produce the same CDR3. The chain recombines TRBV9 with TRBJ2-3; D call uncertain. Germline values: CDR1 SGDLS, CDR2 YYNGEE. V lost 0 bases, J lost 3 bases, and 5 bases lay in between. The CDR3 length is 13 residues. The CDR3 DNA is TGTGCCAGCAGCGTAGGTCTGACAGATACGCAGTATTTT. Translation gives CASSVGLTDTQYF.

This chain links TRBV27 with TRBJ1-4; no clear D. The CDR3 covers 15 residues. CDR1 and CDR2 from the germline V gene are MNHEY and SMNVEV (reference sequence). The germline V and J ends were trimmed by 5 bases and 10 bases, with 20 bases remaining between them. Here the CDR3 DNA reads TGTGCCAGCAGTCCCTACCGCGTTGCGGAGGGAAAACTGTTTTTT. This encodes CASSPYRVAEGKLFF.

The V and J genes are TRBV6-5 and TRBJ2-7, with D possibly matching TRBD2 (7 bases). The germline V gene encodes CDR1 MNHEY and CDR2 SVGAGI. The CDR3 loop spans 15 amino acids. V lost 7 bases and J 0 bases, leaving 16 bases between the germline ends. CDR3 in amino acids: CASTNRASGSYEQYF. CDR3 sequence (DNA): TGTGCCAGCACCAACAGGGCTAGCGGCTCCTACGAGCAGTACTTC.

The chain combines TRBV25-1 with TRBJ1-2; D uncertain. The CDR3 is 13 residues long. Trimming removed 5 bases from V and 5 bases from J, with 12 bases in between. The germline V gene encodes CDR1 MGHDK and CDR2 SYGVNS. CDR3 protein: CASSYLEGYGYTF. The DNA for the CDR3 is TGTGCCAGCAGTTATTTGGAAGGGTATGGCTACACCTTC.

V and J are TRBV28 and TRBJ2-5; D unclear. CDR1 and CDR2 from the germline V gene are MDHEN and SYDVKM. V was trimmed by 2 bases and J by 4 bases, leaving 8 bases between them. The CDR3 is made up of 13 amino acids. CDR3 in amino acids: CASSLPPGETQYF. CDR3 sequence (DNA): TGTGCCAGCAGTTTACCTCCCGGAGAGACCCAGTACTTC.

For this clone: Other DNA sequences of this sample code for an identical CDR3. The chain links TRBV5-1 to TRBJ2-3, with 7 nucleotides matching TRBD1. V trimming: 0 bases; J trimming: 2 bases; junction bases outside the gene matches: 6. Germline CDR1 is SGHRS and CDR2 is YFSETQ. CDR3 size: 16 residues. The CDR3 spells CASSLGDRETTDTQYF. CDR3 nucleotide sequence: TGCGCCAGCAGCTTGGGGGACAGAGAGACCACAGATACGCAGTATTTT.

This chain links TRBV19 with TRBJ2-7; 10 bases line up with TRBD1. J was trimmed by 5 bases and V by 6 bases; bases with no gene match: 4. The CDR3 totals 13 residues. Germline assignment: CDR1 LNHDA and CDR2 SQIVND (reference sequence). CDR3 in amino acids: CASRNDRGHEQYF. CDR3 nucleotide sequence: TGTGCCAGTAGGAACGACAGGGGGCACGAGCAGTACTTC.

The V and J genes are TRBV5-1 and TRBJ2-2; 8 bases map to TRBD2. This CDR3 spans 15 amino acids. V lost 2 bases, J lost 2 bases, and 2 bases stayed unmatched. CDR1 is SGHRS, CDR2 YFSETQ, per germline. The CDR3 region has the DNA TGCGCCAGCAGCTTTAGCGGGATTAACACCGGGGAGCTGTTTTTT. Its protein is CASSFSGINTGELFF.

The sample holds a few counts of this clone. This chain joins TRBV10-3 and TRBJ1-5; TRBD1 matches at 8 bases. J lost 1 base, V lost 6 bases, and 2 bases had no gene match. From germline, CDR1 is ENHRY and CDR2 SYGVKD. CDR3 size: 14 residues. This CDR3 reads CAIRGDRSNQPQHF. CDR3 in DNA: TGTGCCATCAGGGGGGACAGGAGCAATCAGCCCCAGCATTTT.

The gene calls are TRBV19 and TRBJ1-5; 11 bases match TRBD1. Germline values: CDR1 LNHDA, CDR2 SQIVND (reference sequence). V lost 6 bases and J lost 2; bases outside the gene matches: 12. The CDR3 contains 18 residues. CDR3 region: CASRPWGTGGSGNQPQHF. CDR3 sequence (DNA): TGTGCCAGTAGACCATGGGGGACAGGGGGTAGTGGCAATCAGCCCCAGCATTTT.

Only one count was recorded for this clone. The gene calls are TRBV19 and TRBJ1-1, with 7 bases fitting TRBD1. There are 13 residues in the CDR3. Germline trimming cut 8 bases from V and 1 base from J; bases unmatched to any gene: 4. Germline CDR1 LNHDA, CDR2 SQIVND (reference sequence). CDR3 sequence reads: CASAGQRNTEAFF. CDR3 in DNA: TGTGCCAGTGCGGGACAGAGGAACACTGAAGCTTTCTTT.